These T cell receptor beta chains were read from a single sample in a study of post-analysis software for immune sequencing data. TCRdb redid the calling of the PCR reads with MiXCR, one entry per CDR3 protein. The sample lists about 500,000 distinct CDR3 sequences, 40% to 55% occurring once. Sample: blood. The receptor set was obtained from a girl aged 5 to 17 with multiple sclerosis. Each CDR3 is given with its conserved first and last residue. The D gene is left open where the match is weak. Clone size appears in some rows only: once, few, many, or a class for an expanded clone.

TRBV4-2	NA	TRBJ1-1	NA	TGTGCCAGCAGCCAAGAAAATACGGGAATGAACACTGAAGCTTTCTTT	CASSQENTGMNTEAFF
TRBV5-1	NA	TRBJ2-1	NA	TGCGCCAGCAGCACGGAGGTATCCTACAATGAGCAGTTCTTC	CASSTEVSYNEQFF
TRBV21-1	NA	TRBJ2-7	NA	TGTGCCAGCAGCAAAGCGCTTCACGGGGGCGGTGGCGAGCAGTACTTC	CASSKALHGGGGEQYF
TRBV7-3	NA	TRBJ1-1	NA	TGTGCCAGCAGTTATTTGGGCAGGGTGGGTACTGAAGCTTTCTTT	CASSYLGRVGTEAFF
TRBV5-1	NA	TRBJ1-2	TRBD1	TGCGCCAGCAGCTTGGCCTCGACAGGGGGCGGCTACACCTTC	CASSLASTGGGYTF
TRBV4-1	NA	TRBJ2-3	TRBD2	TGCGCCAGCAGTAGCGGGAGAAGCACAGGTACGCAGTATTTT	CASSSGRSTGTQYF
TRBV4-1	NA	TRBJ2-1	TRBD1	TGCGCCAGCAGCCTAAACCCGGGGACAGTTAGGTACAATGAGCAGTTCTTC	CASSLNPGTVRYNEQFF
TRBV29-1	NA	TRBJ2-7	NA	TGCAGCGTCCGGGACAAGGGGGTCCTTCCCTACGAGCAGTACTTC	CSVRDKGVLPYEQYF
TRBV6-5	few	TRBJ2-7	TRBD2	TGTGCCAGCAGGCCCACTAGGACTAGCGGCTACGAGCAGTACTTC	CASRPTRTSGYEQYF
TRBV12-3/TRBV12-4	NA	TRBJ2-3	NA	TGTGCCAGCAGTTGGCGCGGGATCCGTGGAGATGCGCAGTATTTT	CASSWRGIRGDAQYF
TRBV7-9	NA	TRBJ2-5	TRBD1	TGTGCCAGCAGCTCCGGGACAGGGGTTCAAGAGACCCAGTACTTC	CASSSGTGVQETQYF
TRBV2	NA	TRBJ2-7	TRBD2	TGTGCCAGCACCGGGAGGGCCGGTAGCGAGCAGTACTTC	CASTGRAGSEQYF
TRBV6-2/TRBV6-3	few	TRBJ1-2	NA	TGTGCCAGCAGTGGCCTCTATGGCTACACCTTC	CASSGLYGYTF
TRBV29-1	few	TRBJ2-7	NA	TGCAGCGTGTCCCCCCTACTAAACTCCTACGAGCAGTACTTC	CSVSPLLNSYEQYF
TRBV5-1	NA	TRBJ2-5	NA	TGCGCCAGCAGCTTGGGCCCAGGGGATCAAGAGACCCGGTACTTC	CASSLGPGDQETRYF
TRBV7-3	few	TRBJ2-7	NA	TGTGCCAGCAGCTTTGGCGGACTGGGATCCTACGAGCAGTACTTC	CASSFGGLGSYEQYF
TRBV7-8	NA	TRBJ2-6	NA	TGTGCCAGCAGCTGGAGGGTATCTGGGGCCAACGTCCTGACTTTC	CASSWRVSGANVLTF
TRBV29-1	NA	TRBJ2-2	TRBD2	TGCAGCGTTAAACCCGGGACTAGCGGGAGTAATGAGGCCGGGGAGCTGTTTTTT	CSVKPGTSGSNEAGELFF
TRBV6-5	NA	TRBJ2-2	NA	TGTGCCAGCAGTAACCTCCGGGGCAGGGGACTTAATCTCGGCACCGGGGAGCTGTTTTTT	CASSNLRGRGLNLGTGELFF
TRBV7-9	NA	TRBJ2-7	NA	TGTGCCAGCAGCTTGGCTGGGATGGAGACTGCCTACGAGCAGTACTTC	CASSLAGMETAYEQYF
TRBV6-2/TRBV6-3	NA	TRBJ1-5	TRBD1	TGTGCCAGCAGTTACTCCTCCGGGACAGGGGGCGGCCAGCCCCAGCATTTT	CASSYSSGTGGGQPQHF
TRBV27	NA	TRBJ2-5	TRBD2	TGTGCCAGCAGTTTTGGCCTAGCGGGAGGAGAGACCCAGTACTTC	CASSFGLAGGETQYF
TRBV5-1	NA	TRBJ1-2	NA	TGCGCCAGCAGCCCGGACAGATCGCTTGGCTATGGCTACACCTTC	CASSPDRSLGYGYTF
TRBV9	few	TRBJ2-1	TRBD2	TGTGCCAGCAGCACCCGACTAGCGGGAAGGATAAATGAGCAGTTCTTC	CASSTRLAGRINEQFF
TRBV9	few	TRBJ1-1	NA	TGTGCCAGCAGCAGGGGTAATGTCGGCACTGAAGCTTTCTTT	CASSRGNVGTEAFF
TRBV20-1	few	TRBJ1-1	NA	TGCAGTGCTAGACAGGGAACTTTGAGAACTGAAGCTTTCTTT	CSARQGTLRTEAFF
TRBV6-2/TRBV6-3	few	TRBJ2-7	NA	TGTGCCAGCATCCCCGGGGCAGGGACCTACGAGCAGTACTTC	CASIPGAGTYEQYF
TRBV6-4	NA	TRBJ2-6	NA	TGTGCCAGCAGTGACTCGGACAGCGTCTCTGGGGCCAACGTCCTGACTTTC	CASSDSDSVSGANVLTF
TRBV4-1	NA	TRBJ2-5	NA	TGCGCCAGCAGCCAAGAAAGGACCCAGGAAGGGGGAGAGACCCAGTACTTC	CASSQERTQEGGETQYF
TRBV12-3/TRBV12-4	NA	TRBJ1-1	NA	TGTGCCAGCAGTTTATCTCCGGCCTCCATGAACACTGAAGCTTTCTTT	CASSLSPASMNTEAFF
TRBV13	few	TRBJ2-3	TRBD1	TGTGCCAGCAGCCAAGACAGGGGGCCTGGAGATACGCAGTATTTT	CASSQDRGPGDTQYF
TRBV5-1	NA	TRBJ1-2	TRBD1	TGCGCCAGCAGCTTGAGGGGGCGGACAGGGGGAAAGGACTATGGCTACACCTTC	CASSLRGRTGGKDYGYTF
TRBV28	few	TRBJ2-7	NA	TGTGCCAGCAGTTTCGTCCCTAGGAACTCCTACGAGCAGTACTTC	CASSFVPRNSYEQYF
TRBV20-1	few	TRBJ1-5	NA	TGCAGTGGGAGGGCGCGGGACAATCAGCCCCAGCATTTT	CSGRARDNQPQHF
TRBV6-6	few	TRBJ2-1	TRBD1	TGTGCCAGCAGGGGGGACAGGGAGAATGAGCAGTTCTTC	CASRGDRENEQFF
TRBV20-1	NA	TRBJ1-2	NA	TGCAGTGCTCGTGGACAGCCTAATAACTATGGCTACACCTTC	CSARGQPNNYGYTF
TRBV27	NA	TRBJ2-7	NA	TGTGCCAGCAGTCCGGGATTAATCACCTACGAGCAGTACTTC	CASSPGLITYEQYF
TRBV10-3	few	TRBJ2-7	NA	TGTGCCATCAGCAACCGGGACATTGCCTACGAGCAGTACTTC	CAISNRDIAYEQYF
TRBV19	NA	TRBJ2-1	NA	TGTGCCAGTAGTATAGTCACAGCAGCCAATGAGCAGTTCTTC	CASSIVTAANEQFF